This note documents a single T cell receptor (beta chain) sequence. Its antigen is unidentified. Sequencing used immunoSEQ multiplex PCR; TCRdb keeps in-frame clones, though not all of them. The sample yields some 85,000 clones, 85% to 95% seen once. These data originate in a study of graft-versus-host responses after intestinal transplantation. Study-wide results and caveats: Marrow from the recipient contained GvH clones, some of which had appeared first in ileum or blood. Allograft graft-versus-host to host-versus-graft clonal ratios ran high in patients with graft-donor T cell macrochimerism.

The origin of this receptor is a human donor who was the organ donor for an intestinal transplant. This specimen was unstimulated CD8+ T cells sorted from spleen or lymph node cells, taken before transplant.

CDR3 protein: CASSLGQGNQPQHF. The CDR3 DNA reads as TGTGCCAGCAGTCTTGGACAGGGCAATCAGCCCCAGCATTTT. V and J are TRBV27 and TRBJ1-5; 7 bases match TRBD1. Germline CDR1 MNHEY, CDR2 SMNVEV (reference sequence). The V gene end was trimmed by 5 bases and the J gene end by 2 bases; junction bases not matched to a gene: 3. This CDR3 is built from 14 residues.